The entry that follows covers one TCR beta chain sequence. This record comes from a study of T cell responses to AZD1222 COVID-19 vaccine. Some clones are missing from TCRdb's copy, which holds only in-frame ones; the method was immunoSEQ multiplex PCR. The data contain 95,000 to 110,000 clones, 70% to 90% of them seen just once; the ten biggest clones take up around 6.7%. The CDR3 spans 16 residues. V lost 8 bases and J lost 0; bases outside the gene matches: 11. Germline assignment: CDR1 LNHDA and CDR2 SQIVND (reference sequence). Sequenced material: peripheral blood, taken on day 0 of AZD1222 vaccination. This TCR derives from an adult in good health. The chain recombines TRBV19 with TRBJ1-2, with 8 bases matching TRBD1. For the CDR3, the DNA is TGTGCCAGTCACCAGACAGGGGCCGGGACTAACTATGGCTACACCTTC. This sequence encodes CASHQTGAGTNYGYTF. The entire variable domain, with the rest obtained from reference TRBV19 and TRBJ1-2, is as follows: DGGITQSPKYLFRKEGQNVTLSCEQNLNHDAMYWYRQDPGQGLRLIYYSQIVNDFQKGDIAEGYSVSREKKESFPLTVTSAQKNPTAFYLCASHQTGAGTNYGYTFGSGTRLTVV.